Here is one T cell receptor beta chain with its context. PCR involved 60 Vbeta and 13 Jbeta primers. Libraries were prepared by immunoSEQ multiplex PCR; TCRdb keeps only in-frame clonotypes and omits some of them. This table holds around 72,000 clones, 66% found once. Germline lookup yields CDR1 SEHNR and CDR2 FQNEAQ (reference sequence). Trimming removed 5 bases from V and 14 bases from J; junction bases left unmatched: 7. This CDR3 contains 12 residues. This record belongs to a study of cytomegalovirus exposure and HLA in healthy donors. Material for sequencing was PBMCs. This clonotype was sampled from a man aged 35 to 55 in good health and CMV-seropositive. This chain connects TRBV7-9 to TRBJ2-1; 9 bases line up with TRBD2. In DNA, the CDR3 is TGTGCCAGCAGCCCACAGCGGGGGGCTGAGTTCTTC. Its translation: CASSPQRGAEFF.